The next 27 T cell receptor beta chains were all read from a single sample in a study of T cell responses to AZD1222 COVID-19 vaccine. The repertoire was sequenced with immunoSEQ multiplex PCR; TCRdb's copy has only in-frame clones and lacks some. Among approximately 110,000 clones listed, 85% were seen once. The source was peripheral blood, collected 28 days after the second AZD1222 dose. The source is an adult who received the AZD1222 COVID-19 vaccine.

This clone is a singleton in its sample. This sequence joins TRBV9 and TRBJ1-5; D might be TRBD1 (6 bases). Germline lookup yields CDR1 SGDLS and CDR2 YYNGEE. The CDR3 has 16 residues. V lost 3 bases and J lost 0, with 13 bases in between. CDR3 protein: CASSGGAVYSNQPQHF. DNA of the CDR3: TGTGCCAGCAGCGGGGGGGCAGTATATAGCAATCAGCCCCAGCATTTT. Using reference TRBV9 and TRBJ1-5 for the parts outside the CDR3, the full variable domain is DSGVTQTPKHLITATGQRVTLRCSPRSGDLSVYWYQQSLDQGLQFLIQYYNGEERAKGNILERFSAQQFPDLHSELNLSSLELGDSALYFCASSGGAVYSNQPQHFGDGTRLSIL.

This sequence joins TRBV6-5 and TRBJ2-3; D gene ambiguous. CDR1 and CDR2 from the germline V gene are MNHEY and SVGAGI. V was clipped by 8 bases and J by 5 bases, with 11 bases between them. The CDR3 is made up of 12 amino acids. The CDR3 DNA reads as TGTGCCAGCGAGTCCGGTGGAGATACGCAGTATTTT. Translated, it gives CASESGGDTQYF.

The chain joins TRBV7-9 to TRBJ2-2, with TRBD1 matching 8 bases. J was trimmed by 3 bases and V by 5 bases; bases with no gene match: 5. The germline gives CDR1 SEHNR, CDR2 FQNEAQ (reference sequence). The CDR3 has 15 residues. CDR3 coding DNA: TGTGCCAGCAGCCCCCGGACAGGGCACACCGGGGAGCTGTTTTTT. Its protein product is CASSPRTGHTGELFF.

V and J are TRBV7-7 and TRBJ1-3; D is possibly TRBD1 (5 bases). The CDR3 consists of 15 residues. Trimming left V 0 bases short and J 4 bases short, with 10 bases between. The germline V gene encodes CDR1 SSHAT and CDR2 FNYEAQ (reference sequence). The chain's CDR3 is CASSLAWGDGNTIYF. DNA for the CDR3: TGTGCCAGCAGCTTAGCCTGGGGGGACGGAAACACCATATATTTT.

The chain has TRBV5-1 and TRBJ1-5; D might be TRBD1 (6 bases). Germline loops: CDR1 SGHRS, CDR2 YFSETQ. Trimming cost V 0 bases and J 0 bases, with 7 bases left between them. This CDR3 is 15 amino acids long. Here the CDR3 reads CASSLGQDSNQPQHF. CDR3 nucleotide sequence: TGCGCCAGCAGCTTGGGACAGGATAGCAATCAGCCCCAGCATTTT.

The rearrangement joins TRBV10-2 to TRBJ2-7; D may match TRBD1 or TRBD2 (5 bases each). Looked up from germline, CDR1 is WSHSY and CDR2 is SAAADI. This CDR3 is 13 amino acids long. Trimming took off 8 bases at V and 6 bases at J, with 17 bases between the two ends. CDR3 nucleotides: TGCGCCAGCCTGATGTCGGGGCCGAGCGAGCAGTACTTC. Translated: CASLMSGPSEQYF.

This sequence joins TRBV7-2 and TRBJ2-1, with 9 positions matching TRBD2. Germline lookup yields CDR1 SGHTA and CDR2 FQGNSA. V lost 2 bases to trimming and J lost 8 bases; unmatched junction nucleotides: 4. The CDR3 is made up of 14 amino acids. CDR3 amino acids: CASSLRGLADEQFF. CDR3 DNA sequence: TGTGCCAGCAGCTTAAGGGGACTAGCTGATGAGCAGTTCTTC.

This sequence joins TRBV5-6 and TRBJ1-5; a weak D match, TRBD1 (5 bases). The CDR3 is 14 residues long. V was pared by 2 bases and J by 1 base, with 7 bases between. The germline V gene has CDR1 SGHDT and CDR2 YYEEEE. As DNA, the CDR3 is TGTGCCAGCAGCTTCGGGGGGAGCAATCAGCCCCAGCATTTT. Amino acid sequence: CASSFGGSNQPQHF.

The J gene is TRBJ1-4, the V gene TRBV30; D perhaps matches TRBD1 (6 bases). The V gene lost 1 base and the J gene lost 7 bases, with 13 bases spanning the gap. Germline lookup yields CDR1 GTSNPN and CDR2 SVGIG (reference sequence). The CDR3 is 14 amino acids. The chain's CDR3 is CAWSDGGGGEKLFF. The CDR3 DNA follows: TGTGCCTGGAGTGATGGGGGCGGAGGTGAAAAACTGTTTTTT.

This chain joins TRBV2 and TRBJ1-5; no firm D call. Germline lookup yields CDR1 SNHLY and CDR2 FYNNEI. V was trimmed by 6 bases and J by 0 bases, leaving 18 bases between them. CDR3 length equals 17 residues. In nucleotides, the CDR3 is TGTGCCAGCAGGAAAAGGACCGCCCGGGATAGCAATCAGCCCCAGCATTTT. It codes for CASRKRTARDSNQPQHF.

This clone was counted once. The rearrangement uses TRBV5-1 and TRBJ1-5, with TRBD1 as a possible D gene (5 bases). V was trimmed by 7 bases and J by 7 bases, leaving 15 bases between them. Germline CDR1 is SGHRS and CDR2 is YFSETQ. The CDR3 has 13 residues. The CDR3 sequence: CASATQWDQPQHF. DNA for the CDR3: TGCGCCAGCGCGACCCAATGGGACCAGCCCCAGCATTTT.

The chain carries TRBV5-1 and TRBJ2-2, with D tentatively TRBD1 (5 bases). Trimming removed 0 bases from V and 0 bases from J, with 6 bases in between. Germline V lookup: CDR1 SGHRS, CDR2 YFSETQ. The CDR3 has 15 amino acids. The CDR3 sequence: CASSLEGTNTGELFF. As DNA, the CDR3 is TGCGCCAGCAGCTTGGAGGGGACGAACACCGGGGAGCTGTTTTTT. The complete variable domain, with remaining parts taken from reference TRBV5-1 and TRBJ2-2, reads KAGVTQTPRYLIKTRGQQVTLSCSPISGHRSVSWYQQTPGQGLQFLFEYFSETQRNKGNFPGRFSGRQFSNSRSEMNVSTLELGDSALYLCASSLEGTNTGELFFGEGSRLTVL.

This sequence joins TRBV10-3 and TRBJ1-2, with 10 bases matching TRBD1. V lost 10 bases to trimming and J lost 8 bases; unmatched junction nucleotides: 19. The germline gives CDR1 ENHRY, CDR2 SYGVKD. The length of the CDR3 is 16 residues. This CDR3 reads CASTQPPWDRGAGYTF. The CDR3 DNA reads as TGTGCCAGCACTCAGCCCCCCTGGGACAGGGGAGCGGGCTACACCTTC.

V is TRBV6-2 or TRBV6-3 and J is TRBJ2-4, with 7 bases identical to TRBD2. From germline, CDR1 is MNHEY and CDR2 SVGEGT. The CDR3 loop spans 13 amino acids. V was clipped by 6 bases and J by 3 bases; unmatched bases: 2. CDR3 DNA: TGTGCCAGCAGCCGGGGGGTCAAAAACATTCAGTACTTC. Translation gives CASSRGVKNIQYF.

The rearrangement uses TRBV4-2 and TRBJ2-7; tentatively, D is TRBD1 (6 bases). The V gene lost 0 bases and the J gene lost 1 base, with 10 bases spanning the gap. This CDR3 is built from 15 residues. Germline V gene sequence: CDR1 LGHNA, CDR2 YNFKEQ. This CDR3 reads CASSQEGHQSYEQYF. The CDR3 DNA sequence: TGTGCCAGCAGCCAAGAGGGACACCAATCCTACGAGCAGTACTTC.

The chain links TRBV29-1 to TRBJ2-2; D is unclear. There are 12 residues in the CDR3. Germline V CDR1 and CDR2: SQVTM, ANQGSEA. Trimming shortened V by 6 bases and J by 0 bases, and 5 bases separated the two germline ends. The CDR3 loop is CSVGPNTGELFF. In DNA form, the CDR3 reads TGCAGCGTCGGGCCGAACACCGGGGAGCTGTTTTTT.

About this clone: This sample includes further DNA sequences coding for the same CDR3. The rearrangement joins TRBV9 to TRBJ1-1, with 7 nucleotides matching TRBD1. The length of the CDR3 is 14 residues. J lost 2 bases, V lost 3 bases, and 4 bases had no gene match. CDR1 is SGDLS and CDR2 is YYNGEE in the germline V gene. CDR3 sequence: CASSAGTANTEAFF. CDR3 DNA: TGTGCCAGCAGCGCAGGGACAGCAAACACTGAAGCTTTCTTT. Filled out from reference TRBV9 and TRBJ1-1, the complete variable domain reads DSGVTQTPKHLITATGQRVTLRCSPRSGDLSVYWYQQSLDQGLQFLIQYYNGEERAKGNILERFSAQQFPDLHSELNLSSLELGDSALYFCASSAGTANTEAFFGQGTRLTVV.

This sequence joins TRBV10-3 and TRBJ1-5; D unclear. Trimming pared 3 bases from V and 3 bases from J, leaving 9 bases between. CDR3 length: 14 residues. Germline CDR1 reads ENHRY; CDR2 reads SYGVKD. CDR3 coding DNA: TGTGCCATCAGTGATTCCACCCACAATCAGCCCCAGCATTTT. It codes for CAISDSTHNQPQHF.

This clone was recorded only once. The CDR3 loop reads CASSLIGQGYTGELFF. The CDR3 nucleotides read TGTGCCAGCAGTTTGATCGGACAGGGGTACACCGGGGAGCTGTTTTTT. The chain carries TRBV6-5 and TRBJ2-2; TRBD1 matches 9 bases. With V trimmed by 4 bases and J by 3 bases, 6 bases remained unmatched. Germline CDR1 and CDR2: MNHEY and SVGAGI. The CDR3 totals 16 residues.

The chain is built from TRBV5-1 and TRBJ2-7; 7 nucleotides agree with TRBD1. Germline CDR1 is SGHRS and CDR2 is YFSETQ. V shed 3 bases, J shed 9 bases, and the junction held 15 bases outside the gene matches. The CDR3 spans 15 residues. The CDR3 DNA sequence: TGCGCCAGCAGCTCGACGACCAATACAGGGGAGTGGCAGTACTTC. This sequence encodes CASSSTTNTGEWQYF.

The CDR3 DNA is TGTGCCAGCAGCGTGCAGGGGCCTAACACCGGGGAGCTGTTTTTT. This sequence encodes CASSVQGPNTGELFF. The gene calls are TRBV2 and TRBJ2-2, with D perhaps matching TRBD1 (6 bases). The germline V and J ends were trimmed by 6 bases and 2 bases, with 13 bases remaining between them. CDR3 length: 15 amino acids. Germline loops: CDR1 SNHLY, CDR2 FYNNEI.

The table lists this clone with a count of one. The V call is TRBV11-2, the J call TRBJ1-2, with no clear D. CDR1 and CDR2 from the germline V gene are SGHAT and FQNNGV. V shed 3 bases and J shed 2 bases, with 13 bases lying between them. The CDR3 has 15 amino acids. The CDR3 nucleotides are TGTGCCAGCAGCTTCTTTTCTGGTTTGAACTATGGCTACACCTTC. This translates into CASSFFSGLNYGYTF.

This rearrangement joins TRBV6-4 to TRBJ2-7; possibly TRBD2 for D (6 bases). V was clipped by 4 bases and J by 4 bases, with 17 bases between them. Germline-derived CDR1 and CDR2 are MRHNA and SNTAGT. CDR3 length equals 15 residues. The CDR3 sequence is CASSAYPGELYEQYF. DNA for the CDR3: TGTGCCAGCAGTGCATACCCGGGGGAGTTGTACGAGCAGTACTTC.

The chain carries TRBV7-9 and TRBJ2-5; TRBD2 is a possible D gene (5 bases). The CDR3 is 16 residues long. Germline V gene sequence: CDR1 SEHNR, CDR2 FQNEAQ (reference sequence). Trimming took 4 bases from V and 5 from J, leaving 20 bases between them. The CDR3 DNA reads TGTGCCAGCAGCTGGGGAGTGGCGGCCCTCGGGGAGACCCAGTACTTC. As protein: CASSWGVAALGETQYF.

The chain is built from TRBV5-4 and TRBJ1-1; D is perhaps TRBD1 (5 bases). With 4 bases removed from V and 0 bases from J, the gap between germline ends came to 16 bases. Germline CDR1 and CDR2: SGHNT and YYREEE (reference sequence). CDR3 size: 16 residues. For the CDR3, the DNA is TGTGCCAGCAGCCCCCGCCAGGGAGGAATGAACACTGAAGCTTTCTTT. Protein sequence: CASSPRQGGMNTEAFF. The entire variable domain, with the rest obtained from reference TRBV5-4 and TRBJ1-1, is as follows: ETGVTQSPTHLIKTRGQQVTLRCSSQSGHNTVSWYQQALGQGPQFIFQYYREEENGRGNFPPRFSGLQFPNYSSELNVNALELDDSALYLCASSPRQGGMNTEAFFGQGTRLTVV.

This clone was seen just once. V is TRBV7-2 and J is TRBJ2-1, with 7 bases aligning to TRBD2. This CDR3 contains 18 residues. The germline gives CDR1 SGHTA, CDR2 FQGNSA. The J segment lost 0 bases and the V segment lost 1 base, leaving 9 bases of the junction unmatched. The CDR3 sequence is CASSLVGGGGSSYNEQFF. In nucleotides, the CDR3 is TGTGCCAGCAGCTTAGTTGGGGGGGGTGGGAGCTCCTACAATGAGCAGTTCTTC. Full variable domain (remainder filled in from reference TRBV7-2 and TRBJ2-1): GAGVSQSPSNKVTEKGKDVELRCDPISGHTALYWYRQSLGQGLEFLIYFQGNSAPDKSGLPSDRFSAERTGGSVSTLTIQRTQQEDSAVYLCASSLVGGGGSSYNEQFFGPGTRLTVL.

The rearrangement joins TRBV5-6 to TRBJ2-1, with D perhaps matching TRBD1 or TRBD2 (5 bases each). CDR3 length: 16 residues. Germline V gene sequence: CDR1 SGHDT, CDR2 YYEEEE. Trimming took 4 bases from V and 4 from J, leaving 18 bases between them. As DNA, the CDR3 is TGTGCCAGCAGCGTGGGACCTAGGCGTTCTTACAATGAGCAGTTCTTC. Translated, it gives CASSVGPRRSYNEQFF.